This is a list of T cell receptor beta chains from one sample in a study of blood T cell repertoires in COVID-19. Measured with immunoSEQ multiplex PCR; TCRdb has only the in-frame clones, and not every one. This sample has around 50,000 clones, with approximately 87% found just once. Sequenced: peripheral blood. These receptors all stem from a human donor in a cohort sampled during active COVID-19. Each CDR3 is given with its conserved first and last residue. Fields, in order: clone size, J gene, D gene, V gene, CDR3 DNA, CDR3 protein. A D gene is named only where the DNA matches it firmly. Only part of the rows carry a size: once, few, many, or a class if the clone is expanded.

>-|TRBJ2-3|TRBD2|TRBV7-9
TGTGCCAGCACCAAGCTGGGGGGGGGTAGCACAGATACGCAGTATTTT
CASTKLGGGSTDTQYF
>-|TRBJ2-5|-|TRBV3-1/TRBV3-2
TGTGCCAGCAGCCAAGATGGTCTGGGCAGGGGAGAGACCCAGTACTTC
CASSQDGLGRGETQYF
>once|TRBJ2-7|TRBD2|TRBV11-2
TGTGCCAGCAGCTCCGGAGGGCCTAGCGGGGGCTACGAGCAGTACTTC
CASSSGGPSGGYEQYF
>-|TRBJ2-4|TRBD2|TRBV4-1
TGCGCCAGCAGCCTTCTCCCGGGACTAGGTGTGGGCAAAAACATTCAGTACTTC
CASSLLPGLGVGKNIQYF
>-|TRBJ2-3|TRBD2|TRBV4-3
TGCGCCAGCAGCCCGGGACTAGCATTGGCAGATACGCAGTATTTT
CASSPGLALADTQYF
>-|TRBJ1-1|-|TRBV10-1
TGCGCCAGCAGTCCGGGGTTGGACACTGAAGCTTTCTTT
CASSPGLDTEAFF
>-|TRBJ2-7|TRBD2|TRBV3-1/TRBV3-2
TGTGCCAGCGCGGGACTAGCTTATCCCTACGAGCAGTACTTC
CASAGLAYPYEQYF
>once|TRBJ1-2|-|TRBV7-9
TGTGCCAGCAGCCTCCAGGCAGGACTTAACTATGGCTACACCTTC
CASSLQAGLNYGYTF
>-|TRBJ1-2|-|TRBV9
TGTGCCAGCAGCGTAGGGCCAGGAACGCGGGAGGGCTACACCTTC
CASSVGPGTREGYTF
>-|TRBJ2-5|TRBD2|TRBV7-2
TGTGCCAGCAGCTTAACTAGCGGGGGGAGTTGGGAGACCCAGTACTTC
CASSLTSGGSWETQYF
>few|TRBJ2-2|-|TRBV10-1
TGCGCCAGCAGCAAACTTCGGGCCCAGGGAACCGGGGAGCTGTTTTTT
CASSKLRAQGTGELFF
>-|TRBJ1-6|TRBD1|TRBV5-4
TGTGCCAGCAGCTGGGGACAGGATTCACCCCTCCACTTT
CASSWGQDSPLHF
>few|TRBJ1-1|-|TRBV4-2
TGTGCCAGCAGCCAAGATCGGCGGGCAGGGAGGGGGAGGGCTGAAGCTTTCTTT
CASSQDRRAGRGRAEAFF
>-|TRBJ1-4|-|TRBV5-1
TGCGCCAGCCGTGACAGGAATGAAAAACTGTTTTTT
CASRDRNEKLFF
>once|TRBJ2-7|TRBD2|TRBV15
TGTGCCACCAGCAGAGGCGGGGGGGCACCCTACGAGCAGTACTTC
CATSRGGGAPYEQYF
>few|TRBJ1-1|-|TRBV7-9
TGTGCCAGCAGCTTTCAGGGTAAAGCTTTCTTT
CASSFQGKAFF
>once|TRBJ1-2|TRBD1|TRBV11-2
TGTGCCAGCAGTCAAGGGGGCCACTATGGCTACACCTTC
CASSQGGHYGYTF
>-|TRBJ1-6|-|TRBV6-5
TGTGCCAGCAGTTACACCCCCCCGGGGGTAAATTCACCCCTCCACTTT
CASSYTPPGVNSPLHF
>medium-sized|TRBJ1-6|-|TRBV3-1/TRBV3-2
TGTGCCAGCAGAGGGGTTGATAATTCACCCCTCCACTTT
CASRGVDNSPLHF
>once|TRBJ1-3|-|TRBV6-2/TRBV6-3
TGTGCCAGCAGTTACGGGTCAGGGGATTGGTATGGAAACACCATATATTTT
CASSYGSGDWYGNTIYF
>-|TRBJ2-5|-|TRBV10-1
TGCGCCAGCAGTGAAGGGGGGGCATTCCAGTACTTC
CASSEGGAFQYF
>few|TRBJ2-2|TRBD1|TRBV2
TGTGCCAGCAGTGGACAGGGAACCACCGGGGAGCTGTTTTTT
CASSGQGTTGELFF
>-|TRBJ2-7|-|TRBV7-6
TGTGCCAGCAGCCAGCTCGCGGCCTACGAGCAGTACTTC
CASSQLAAYEQYF
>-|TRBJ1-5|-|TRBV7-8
TGTGCCAGCAGCTACACCGAAAATAAGCCCCAGCATTTT
CASSYTENKPQHF
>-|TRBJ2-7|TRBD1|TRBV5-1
TGCGCCAGCAGCTCCACAGGGGCCACAGCCCCTCCCTACGAGCAGTACTTC
CASSSTGATAPPYEQYF
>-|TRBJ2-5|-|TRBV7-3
TGTGCCAGCAGCTTAAAAGGCGGATTCCAAGAGACCCAGTACTTC
CASSLKGGFQETQYF
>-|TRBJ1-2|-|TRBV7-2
TGTGCCAGCAGCTTATATCAGGCAAACTATGGCTACACCTTC
CASSLYQANYGYTF
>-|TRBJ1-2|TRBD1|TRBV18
TGTGCCAGCTCAGCTTACAGGGGAGGAGATGGCTACACCTTC
CASSAYRGGDGYTF
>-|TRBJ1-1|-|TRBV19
TGTGCCAGTAGTGCGGGACGGCCCGAAGCTTTCTTT
CASSAGRPEAFF
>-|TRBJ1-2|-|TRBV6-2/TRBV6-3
TGTGCCAGCAGTTACCGGCGGGCGCCTAACTATGGCTACACCTTC
CASSYRRAPNYGYTF
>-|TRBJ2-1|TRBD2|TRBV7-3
TGTGCCAGCAGCTTACTAGCGGGGCCTTACAATGAGCAGTTCTTC
CASSLLAGPYNEQFF
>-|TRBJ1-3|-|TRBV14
TGTGCCAGCAGCCAAGATCCCAGGCCTGGAAACACCATATATTTT
CASSQDPRPGNTIYF
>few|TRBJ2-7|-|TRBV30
TGTGCCTGGAGGCAGAGGACACCACCCTACGAGCAGTACTTC
CAWRQRTPPYEQYF
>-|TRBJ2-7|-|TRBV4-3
TGCGCCAGCAGCCAAGAGAACAGGCCGTCCTACGAGCAGTACTTC
CASSQENRPSYEQYF
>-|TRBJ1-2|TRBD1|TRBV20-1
TGCAGTGCTAGTTCACAGGGGCCTAACTATGGCTACACCTTC
CSASSQGPNYGYTF
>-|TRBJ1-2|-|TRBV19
TGTGCCAGTATGGAATTGGGGCTGAACTATGGCTACACCTTC
CASMELGLNYGYTF
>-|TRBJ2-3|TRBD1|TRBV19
TGTGCCAGTAGACGAGGGGGCTTCAGCACAGATACGCAGTATTTT
CASRRGGFSTDTQYF
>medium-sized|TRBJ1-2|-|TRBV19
TGTGCCAGTAGTCTGGCAGGAAACTATGGCTACACCTTC
CASSLAGNYGYTF